Listed here are 30 T cell receptor beta chains from one sample, sequenced in a study of cytomegalovirus exposure and HLA in healthy donors. A multiplex PCR was run with 60 Vbeta primers and 13 Jbeta primers. Repertoires were generated with immunoSEQ multiplex PCR, while TCRdb's copy carries only in-frame clones and drops some. The table records 90,000 or so clones, roughly 60% of them present only once. Source material: PBMCs. These TCRs come from a boy between 10 and 17 years old in good health and CMV-seropositive.

The rearrangement uses TRBV6-5 and TRBJ1-1; the D gene is possibly TRBD1 (6 bases). V shed 8 bases and J shed 7 bases, with 11 bases lying between them. This CDR3 has 11 amino acids. In germline, CDR1 is MNHEY, CDR2 SVGAGI. CDR3 amino acids: CASLRGIEAFF. The CDR3 DNA follows: TGTGCCAGCCTTAGGGGGATTGAAGCTTTCTTT.

The rearrangement joins TRBV19 to TRBJ1-4; D might be TRBD1 (5 bases). The germline V gene has CDR1 LNHDA and CDR2 SQIVND (reference sequence). The CDR3 loop spans 14 amino acids. With 6 bases removed from V and 9 bases from J, the gap between germline ends came to 17 bases. CDR3 nucleotide sequence: TGTGCCAGTAGGGCCGCGGGGACTTCGAAAAAACTGTTTTTT. It codes for CASRAAGTSKKLFF.

This clone is a singleton in its sample. The sample contains more than one DNA sequence encoding this CDR3. The chain employs TRBV30 and TRBJ1-5, with 7 bases aligning to TRBD1. Germline lookup yields CDR1 GTSNPN and CDR2 SVGIG (reference sequence). V dropped 0 bases and J dropped 2; count of bases not matched to a gene: 7. The CDR3 is 16 amino acids. Written as DNA, the CDR3 is TGTGCCTGGAGTGTATGGAACGGACAGGGCAATCAGCCCCAGCATTTT. This codes for CAWSVWNGQGNQPQHF.

Concerning this clone itself: In the same sample, other DNA sequences code for this CDR3. The rearrangement links TRBV7-2 to TRBJ1-2; D possibly corresponds to TRBD1 (6 bases). The CDR3 covers 14 residues. The V gene's germline CDR1 is SGHTA and CDR2 FQGNSA. V shed 5 bases and J shed 5 bases, with 15 bases lying between them. The chain's CDR3 is CASSLGPQGYGYTF. The CDR3 nucleotides are TGTGCCAGCAGCCTCGGGCCACAGGGATATGGCTACACCTTC.

This clone was detected only a few times. The chain couples TRBV5-6 to TRBJ2-1; 7 bases map to TRBD1. Germline assignment: CDR1 SGHDT and CDR2 YYEEEE. V was pared by 0 bases and J by 5 bases, with 11 bases of the junction left unmatched. The CDR3 sequence is 17 residues long. CDR3 bases: TGTGCCAGCAGCTTGGAGGGGGCGTTAGGATCGGACAATGAGCAGTTCTTC. Encoded protein: CASSLEGALGSDNEQFF.

The CDR3 DNA is TGTGCCAGCAGTTTAGCACGGTATGGTTCACCCCTCCACTTT. Amino acids: CASSLARYGSPLHF. The genes are TRBV27 and TRBJ1-6, with D unclear. The CDR3 is 14 amino acids. In germline, CDR1 is MNHEY, CDR2 SMNVEV (reference sequence). Trimming removed 2 bases from V and 9 bases from J, with 11 bases in between.

The chain carries TRBV13 and TRBJ2-7; 10 bases are shared with TRBD2. Per the germline V gene, CDR1 is PRHDT and CDR2 is FYEKMQ (reference sequence). This CDR3 has 14 amino acids. V shed 10 bases and J 5 bases; nucleotides not matched to a gene: 11. In DNA, the CDR3 is TGTGCCACCCGACGGAGCGGGAGGGCCCACGAGCAGTACTTC. Translating gives CATRRSGRAHEQYF.

The J gene is TRBJ2-7, the V gene TRBV5-4; D not certain. Germline CDR1 is SGHNT and CDR2 is YYREEE (reference sequence). The CDR3 is 14 residues long. Trimming pared 1 base from V and 7 bases from J, leaving 15 bases between. The CDR3 sequence is CASSLRGGVGEQYF. The CDR3, as DNA: TGTGCCAGCAGCTTGCGTGGCGGAGTCGGGGAGCAGTACTTC.

The V and J genes are TRBV7-3 and TRBJ2-6; a weak D match, TRBD2 (5 bases). The CDR3 is 17 residues long. Germline CDR1 SGHTA, CDR2 FQGTGA. Trimming removed 5 bases at V and 0 bases at J, with 14 bases between. The CDR3 nucleotides are TGTGCCAGCAGCCCCGGCGGACTGAGCTCTGGGGCCAACGTCCTGACTTTC. Translated, it gives CASSPGGLSSGANVLTF.

The rearrangement uses TRBV10-3 and TRBJ1-2, with D uncertain. V was pared by 4 bases and J by 4 bases, with 13 bases between. Germline CDR1 reads ENHRY; CDR2 reads SYGVKD. The CDR3 is 14 amino acids. CDR3 residues: CAISGILEGYGYTF. The CDR3 DNA is TGTGCCATCAGTGGAATTCTAGAGGGCTATGGCTACACCTTC.

This chain joins TRBV7-2 and TRBJ2-7; 7 nucleotides match TRBD2. This CDR3 region has 14 residues. Per germline, CDR1 SGHTA and CDR2 FQGNSA. With V trimmed by 1 base and J by 4 bases, 4 bases remained unmatched. CDR3 sequence (DNA): TGTGCCAGCAGCTTAGTGGACGGGAGGTACGAGCAGTACTTC. This translates into CASSLVDGRYEQYF.

This sequence joins TRBV9 and TRBJ2-5; 7 nucleotides line up with TRBD1. This CDR3 spans 16 amino acids. The V and J ends lost 4 bases and 2 bases, in that order; junction bases with no gene match: 11. Germline values: CDR1 SGDLS, CDR2 YYNGEE. The CDR3 coding sequence is TGTGCCAGCAGCTCCCGCAGGCAGGGGGTGCAAGAGACCCAGTACTTC. This gives the protein CASSSRRQGVQETQYF.

The chain employs TRBV5-3 and TRBJ2-1; 11 positions match TRBD2. TRBV5-3 is filed as an ORF, its function uncertain. The CDR3 covers 15 residues. Trimming cost V 4 bases and J 4 bases; bases outside gene matches: 4. The CDR3 nucleotides read TGTGCCAGAAGCCTTCGACTAGCGGGGTACAATGAGCAGTTCTTC. Translated, it gives CARSLRLAGYNEQFF.

This clone was recorded once. This chain links TRBV6-5 with TRBJ1-4; weak D call: TRBD1 (6 bases). This CDR3 spans 16 amino acids. The germline gives CDR1 MNHEY, CDR2 SVGAGI. Trimming stripped 2 bases from V and 3 bases from J, with 13 bases between. The CDR3 DNA is TGTGCCAGCAGTTACCGGGGGGCAGGGGCTAATGAAAAACTGTTTTTT. Its translation: CASSYRGAGANEKLFF.

The chain recombines TRBV7-9 with TRBJ2-1; no clear D gene. CDR3 length equals 15 residues. V was shortened by 0 bases and J by 5 bases, with 11 bases between the two germline ends. Per germline, CDR1 SEHNR and CDR2 FQNEAQ (reference sequence). The CDR3: CASSLARNLNNEQFF. CDR3 DNA: TGTGCCAGCAGCTTAGCGCGAAATCTTAACAATGAGCAGTTCTTC.

This chain connects TRBV29-1 to TRBJ2-3, with 11 bases that match TRBD2. The CDR3 runs 14 residues. CDR1 and CDR2 (germline): SQVTM, ANQGSEA. Germline trimming cut 7 bases from V and 4 bases from J; bases unmatched to any gene: 7. CDR3 DNA: TGCAGCGATGTAGCGGGGGGGCCCCCAGATACGCAGTATTTT. The encoded protein is CSDVAGGPPDTQYF.

V usage is TRBV5-4 and J usage is TRBJ2-3; no definite D call. Per germline, CDR1 SGHNT and CDR2 YYREEE (reference sequence). V lost 0 bases and J lost 3, with 8 bases in between. This CDR3 region has 14 residues. The CDR3 sequence is CASSLGGFTDTQYF. Written as DNA, the CDR3 is TGTGCCAGCAGCTTGGGCGGCTTTACAGATACGCAGTATTTT.

The genes are TRBV19 and TRBJ1-4; 9 bases line up with TRBD1. The J segment lost 8 bases and the V segment lost 6 bases, leaving 7 bases of the junction unmatched. Germline V CDR1 and CDR2: LNHDA, SQIVND (reference sequence). There are 14 residues in the CDR3. DNA for the CDR3: TGTGCCAGTAGATGGGGACAGGGAGAAGAAAAACTGTTTTTT. It codes for CASRWGQGEEKLFF.

This clone was observed a single time. The chain couples TRBV4-1 to TRBJ2-3; 9 nucleotides line up with TRBD1. With 6 bases clipped from V and 1 base from J, the junction kept 5 bases outside the gene matches. Germline V gene data show CDR1 as MGHRA and CDR2 as YSYEKL. The CDR3 is 15 amino acids. CDR3 residues: CASSLQGAGTDTQYF. CDR3 coding DNA: TGCGCCAGCAGTCTACAGGGGGCTGGCACAGATACGCAGTATTTT.

The V call is TRBV6-5, the J call TRBJ1-2, with D possibly matching TRBD1 (6 bases). The CDR3 covers 13 residues. Per germline, CDR1 MNHEY and CDR2 SVGAGI. V was shortened by 2 bases and J by 7 bases, with 11 bases between the two germline ends. CDR3 sequence (DNA): TGTGCCAGCAGTTACGGGACAAGAAGTGGCTACACCTTC. Translating gives CASSYGTRSGYTF.

The chain joins TRBV6-6 to TRBJ2-7; TRBD1 matches 10 bases. With 0 bases clipped from V and 6 bases from J, the junction kept 8 bases outside the gene matches. Germline V gene lookup returns CDR1 MNHNY and CDR2 SVGAGI (reference sequence). This CDR3 comprises 16 residues. The CDR3 reads CASSYSRQGAAREQYF. CDR3 DNA: TGTGCCAGCAGTTACTCGAGACAGGGGGCGGCCCGCGAGCAGTACTTC.

CDR3 nucleotides: TGTGCCAGCAGCCCGCGAAGCTCCTACGAGCAGTACTTC. Its protein product is CASSPRSSYEQYF. The rearrangement links TRBV2 to TRBJ2-7; D is unclear. The CDR3 is 13 residues long. Between the trimmed V and J ends, which lost 6 bases and 0 bases, there was a span of 9 bases. Germline V lookup: CDR1 SNHLY, CDR2 FYNNEI.

This chain connects TRBV18 to TRBJ2-7, with D maybe TRBD2 (5 bases). The V gene lost 6 bases and the J gene lost 3 bases, with 24 bases spanning the gap. CDR1 and CDR2 from the germline V gene are KGHSH and LQKENI. CDR3 length equals 17 residues. The CDR3 DNA reads TGTGCCAGCTCCCGTCTGACTACGTCGCGTGCTAACTACGAGCAGTACTTC. Residues: CASSRLTTSRANYEQYF.

The J gene is TRBJ2-5, the V gene TRBV18; D not certain. CDR3 length: 14 residues. Germline V CDR1 and CDR2: KGHSH, LQKENI. With 6 bases removed from V and 1 base from J, the gap between germline ends came to 12 bases. CDR3 loop: CASSALSSQETQYF. CDR3 nucleotides: TGTGCCAGCTCGGCTTTGTCTAGCCAAGAGACCCAGTACTTC.

The chain links TRBV7-9 to TRBJ1-2, with unresolved D. CDR3 size: 14 residues. Deletions cut 1 base from V and 5 bases from J, with 11 bases between. Germline V lookup: CDR1 SEHNR, CDR2 FQNEAQ (reference sequence). CDR3 region: CASSLGSAVYGYTF. The CDR3 DNA follows: TGTGCCAGCAGCTTAGGCAGCGCGGTGTATGGCTACACCTTC.

The chain carries TRBV4-3 and TRBJ2-5; D unresolved. The CDR3 totals 14 residues. Per the germline V gene, CDR1 is LGHNA and CDR2 is YSLEER. V lost 0 bases and J 2 bases, leaving 7 bases between the germline ends. The CDR3: CASSQESDQETQYF. The CDR3 DNA reads as TGCGCCAGCAGCCAAGAATCAGATCAAGAGACCCAGTACTTC.

The rearrangement links TRBV10-1 to TRBJ2-7, with 12 positions matching TRBD2. The CDR3 contains 17 residues. The V gene end was trimmed by 3 bases and the J gene end by 3 bases; junction bases not matched to a gene: 9. Germline CDR1 WNHNN, CDR2 SYGVQD (reference sequence). CDR3 sequence: CASSEPLAGGIFYEQYF. CDR3 DNA: TGCGCCAGCAGTGAACCCCTAGCGGGGGGGATCTTCTACGAGCAGTACTTC.

The J gene is TRBJ1-3, the V gene TRBV30; TRBD1 aligns across 7 bases. The CDR3 spans 15 residues. Germline values: CDR1 GTSNPN, CDR2 SVGIG (reference sequence). J lost 4 bases, V lost 2 bases, and 8 bases had no gene match. DNA of the CDR3: TGTGCCTGGAGTCCTCCAACGACAGGGGGAAACACCATATATTTT. Translation: CAWSPPTTGGNTIYF. Variable domain in full (rest from reference TRBV30 and TRBJ1-3): SQTIHQWPATLVQPVGSPLSLECTVEGTSNPNLYWYRQAAGRGLQLLFYSVGIGQISSEVPQNLSASRPQDRQFILSSKKLLLSDSGFYLCAWSPPTTGGNTIYFGEGSWLTVV.

The rearrangement uses TRBV13 and TRBJ2-1, with D possibly matching TRBD2 (5 bases). Germline loops: CDR1 PRHDT, CDR2 FYEKMQ (reference sequence). V shed 5 bases and J shed 1 base, with 12 bases lying between them. This CDR3 comprises 15 residues. The CDR3 is CASSPPGSSYNEQFF. DNA for the CDR3: TGTGCCAGCAGCCCCCCGGGGTCTTCCTACAATGAGCAGTTCTTC.

This clone was observed a handful of times. This chain uses TRBV6-4 with TRBJ1-1, with 8 nucleotides matching TRBD1. With V trimmed by 6 bases and J by 6 bases, 6 bases remained unmatched. This CDR3 region has 13 residues. The V gene's germline CDR1 is MRHNA and CDR2 SNTAGT. CDR3 amino acids: CASSNRGEAEAFF. The CDR3, as DNA: TGTGCCAGCAGCAACAGGGGGGAGGCTGAAGCTTTCTTT.